The 11 T cell receptor beta chains listed next were all sequenced from one sample in a study of cytomegalovirus exposure and HLA in healthy donors. PCR amplification relied on 60 Vbeta primers (plus 13 Jbeta primers). Only in-frame clones appear in the TCRdb table, and some are missing; sequencing was by immunoSEQ multiplex PCR. Counted here are some 81,000 clones, over 60% occurring once; the ten biggest clones make up 15% to 20%. Material: PBMCs. Every receptor here comes from a woman aged 40 to 50 in good health and CMV-seropositive.

The chain carries TRBV7-2 and TRBJ2-1, with TRBD2 matching over 14 bases. This CDR3 contains 16 residues. V shed 5 bases, J shed 9 bases, and the junction held 9 bases outside the gene matches. Germline V gene data show CDR1 as SGHTA and CDR2 as FQGNSA. DNA of the CDR3: TGTGCCAGCAGCCCGCGAGGGACTAGCGGGAGCTCTGAGCAGTTCTTC. It encodes CASSPRGTSGSSEQFF.

CDR3 sequence (DNA): TGCGCCAGCACCAAAAGCCCGGGTATTAATAATCAGCCCCAGCATTTT. It encodes CASTKSPGINNQPQHF. J is TRBJ1-5 and V is TRBV4-1; the D is unclear. The germline gives CDR1 MGHRA, CDR2 YSYEKL. The V end lost 7 bases, the J end lost 4 bases, and 20 bases lay between the germline ends. The CDR3 has 16 residues.

The chain employs TRBV2 and TRBJ2-5; TRBD1 is a possible D gene (6 bases). The germline V gene encodes CDR1 SNHLY and CDR2 FYNNEI. Trimming shortened V by 9 bases and J by 2 bases, and 13 bases separated the two germline ends. The CDR3 is 13 residues long. As DNA, the CDR3 is TGTGCCAGGGGGGCAGGGATTCAAGAGACCCAGTACTTC. Protein product: CARGAGIQETQYF. The whole variable domain, remainder taken from reference TRBV2 and TRBJ2-5, is EPEVTQTPSHQVTQMGQEVILRCVPISNHLYFYWYRQILGQKVEFLVSFYNNEISEKSEIFDDQFSVERPDGSNFTLKIRSTKLEDSAMYFCARGAGIQETQYFGPGTRLLVL.

The rearrangement uses TRBV14 and TRBJ2-7; a possible D gene is TRBD1 (6 bases). The CDR3 totals 16 residues. With 1 base removed from V and 0 bases from J, the gap between germline ends came to 13 bases. Germline assignment: CDR1 SGHDN and CDR2 FVKESK. This chain's CDR3 is CASSQVSDRHSYEQYF. CDR3 sequence (DNA): TGTGCCAGCAGCCAAGTATCCGACAGGCACTCCTACGAGCAGTACTTC.

The chain links TRBV7-2 to TRBJ2-1, with 7 bases aligning to TRBD1. The CDR3 consists of 18 residues. V gave up 0 bases and J gave up 0 bases; unmatched junction bases: 8. Germline-derived CDR1 and CDR2 are SGHTA and FQGNSA. The CDR3 protein is CASSLALGGGGSYNEQFF. CDR3 DNA sequence: TGTGCCAGCAGCTTAGCGCTAGGGGGCGGAGGCTCCTACAATGAGCAGTTCTTC.

This clone occurred once. The chain links TRBV4-2 to TRBJ1-2; TRBD1 matches 9 bases. The V segment lost 0 bases and the J segment 8 bases; nucleotides outside the gene matches: 13. The germline V gene has CDR1 LGHNA and CDR2 YNFKEQ. The CDR3 consists of 17 residues. The CDR3 sequence: CASSQDLGTGLHGGYTF. For the CDR3, the DNA is TGTGCCAGCAGCCAAGATCTGGGGACAGGGCTTCATGGGGGCTACACCTTC.

This chain uses TRBV12-5 with TRBJ1-2, with D possibly matching TRBD1 (6 bases). Germline CDR1 and CDR2: LGHNT and FRNRAP. V was shortened by 1 base and J by 8 bases, with 35 bases between the two germline ends. The CDR3 spans 21 residues. In nucleotides, the CDR3 is TGTGCTAGTGGTTTGGCCCCCCAACCCGACAGCTCAGGTAGGGGGGGGAGAGGCTACACCTTC. Translation gives CASGLAPQPDSSGRGGRGYTF.

The V call is TRBV7-3, the J call TRBJ2-3; maybe TRBD2 (5 bases). With 6 bases removed from V and 6 bases from J, the gap between germline ends came to 19 bases. Looked up from germline, CDR1 is SGHTA and CDR2 is FQGTGA. The CDR3 runs to 15 residues. The DNA of the CDR3 is TGTGCCAGCAGGAAAGACGGGGAGTACCGGGATACGCAGTATTTT. Translated, it gives CASRKDGEYRDTQYF.

This sequence joins TRBV29-1 and TRBJ1-1, with a possible D match to TRBD1 (6 bases). The CDR3 totals 15 residues. Looked up from germline, CDR1 is SQVTM and CDR2 is ANQGSEA. The V end lost 3 bases, the J end lost 10 bases, and 24 bases lay between the germline ends. In nucleotides, the CDR3 is TGCAGCGTTGACCGACCCAACACAGGGATGTACGGAGCTTTCTTT. Residues: CSVDRPNTGMYGAFF.

Concerning this clone: Without the conserved terminal phenylalanine or tryptophan, this CDR3 likely stems from a read error. The gene calls are TRBV6-1 and TRBJ2-3, with D uncertain. CDR3 length: 15 residues. The germline V gene encodes CDR1 MNHNS and CDR2 SASEGT. Trimming shortened V by 6 bases and J by 0 bases, and 13 bases separated the two germline ends. The CDR3 protein is CASRRDGLSTDTQYV. The CDR3 DNA is TGTGCCAGCAGAAGAGACGGTTTAAGCACAGATACGCAGTATGTT.

The rearrangement uses TRBV2 and TRBJ2-7, with TRBD2 as a possible D gene (6 bases). V dropped 4 bases and J dropped 12 bases, with 19 bases sitting between them. This CDR3 has 13 amino acids. CDR1 is SNHLY, CDR2 FYNNEI, per germline. CDR3 in amino acids: CASSVRERAPLYF. The CDR3 DNA follows: TGTGCCAGCAGTGTGCGGGAAAGGGCCCCCTTGTACTTC.